The 14 T cell receptor beta chains in this list originate from one sample, sequenced in a study of CD8 T cells in ankylosing spondylitis. MiXCR, run by TCRdb on the 5' RACE reads, gives a single entry per CDR3 protein. The sample gives around 130,000 distinct CDR3 sequences, approximately 9.9% of which show up once; approximately 3.4% is in the top ten. The sample consisted of blood, either unsorted or a sorted T cell fraction (not recorded which). The receptors here all came from a male donor with ankylosing spondylitis or in good health (not recorded which).

This clonotype was found many times. V gene TRBV5-1 combines with J gene TRBJ2-5; the D gene is possibly TRBD2 (6 bases). The germline V gene has CDR1 SGHRS and CDR2 YFSETQ. This CDR3 contains 15 residues. Trimming removed 0 bases from V and 2 bases from J, with 11 bases in between. CDR3 amino acids: CASSLAPSAQETQYF. The DNA of the CDR3 is TGCGCCAGCAGCTTGGCCCCTAGCGCACAAGAGACCCAGTACTTC.

This clonotype was seen ten or more times. The chain is built from TRBV20-1 and TRBJ2-1; TRBD2 matches at 12 bases. V was clipped by 3 bases and J by 4 bases; unmatched bases: 1. The CDR3 contains 14 residues. CDR1 DFQATT and CDR2 SNEGSKA come from the germline V gene (reference sequence). CDR3 in amino acids: CSASGTSGYNEQFF. In nucleotides, the CDR3 is TGCAGTGCTAGCGGGACTAGCGGGTACAATGAGCAGTTCTTC.

This clonotype was found many times. This sequence joins TRBV6-2 or TRBV6-3 and TRBJ1-1, with D perhaps TRBD1 (6 bases). The germline CDR1 and CDR2 sequences are MNHEY and SVGEGT. The CDR3 has 13 residues. The V end lost 3 bases, the J end lost 7 bases, and 12 bases lay between the germline ends. The DNA for the CDR3 is TGTGCCAGCAGTTATGGGGGGCGTGTTGAAGCTTTCTTT. Translated, it gives CASSYGGRVEAFF.

This chain connects TRBV6-5 to TRBJ1-4, with a tentative D call TRBD1 (6 bases). This CDR3 spans 15 amino acids. The germline gives CDR1 MNHEY, CDR2 SVGAGI. Trimming removed 0 bases from V and 8 bases from J, with 13 bases in between. CDR3 protein: CASSYSAGELEKLFF. CDR3 bases: TGTGCCAGCAGTTACTCGGCAGGGGAGTTGGAAAAACTGTTTTTT.

This clonotype was seen repeatedly, ten times or more. CDR3 coding DNA: TGTGCCAGCAGGGGTACTCGAGGGACAGACCATAATTCCTACGAGCAGTACTTC. Its translation: CASRGTRGTDHNSYEQYF. The chain uses TRBV25-1 and TRBJ2-7, with 7 positions matching TRBD1. Unmatched junction bases numbered 18, after V lost 6 bases and J lost 1 base. CDR1 and CDR2 from the germline V gene are MGHDK and SYGVNS. The CDR3 runs 18 residues.

This clonotype was found many times. The rearrangement uses TRBV20-1 and TRBJ2-7; 8 positions agree with TRBD2. With V trimmed by 2 bases and J by 0 bases, 6 bases remained unmatched. In germline, CDR1 is DFQATT, CDR2 SNEGSKA (reference sequence). The CDR3 covers 15 residues. The CDR3 DNA sequence: TGCAGTGCTAGAATAGCGGGGTCTAGCTCCTACGAGCAGTACTTC. This sequence encodes CSARIAGSSSYEQYF.

In its sample, this clonotype was seen many times. V and J are TRBV6-2 or TRBV6-3 and TRBJ2-1; 10 bases map to TRBD1. Germline CDR1 reads MNHEY; CDR2 reads SVGEGT. The CDR3 has 16 residues. V lost 0 bases, J lost 4 bases, and 3 bases stayed unmatched. For the CDR3, the DNA is TGTGCCAGCAGTTACTCGACGGGACAGGGGTACAATGAGCAGTTCTTC. Encoded protein: CASSYSTGQGYNEQFF.

This clonotype was seen repeatedly, ten times or more. The genes are TRBV5-1 and TRBJ1-4; TRBD1 matches at 8 bases. Trimming took 0 bases from V and 8 from J; bases not matched to a gene: 6. Germline-derived CDR1 and CDR2 are SGHRS and YFSETQ. This CDR3 has 15 residues. The chain's CDR3 is CASSLVSGGTEKLFF. CDR3 nucleotide sequence: TGCGCCAGCAGCTTGGTATCAGGGGGCACCGAAAAACTGTTTTTT. Variable domain in full (rest from reference TRBV5-1 and TRBJ1-4): KAGVTQTPRYLIKTRGQQVTLSCSPISGHRSVSWYQQTPGQGLQFLFEYFSETQRNKGNFPGRFSGRQFSNSRSEMNVSTLELGDSALYLCASSLVSGGTEKLFFGSGTQLSVL.

The table lists this clonotype with many counts. The V gene is TRBV4-1, the J gene TRBJ1-2; D remains unclear. In germline, CDR1 is MGHRA, CDR2 YSYEKL. The CDR3 is 15 residues long. V shed 1 base and J shed 3 bases, with 12 bases lying between them. The CDR3: CASSQVSTSYYGYTF. In DNA form, the CDR3 reads TGCGCCAGCAGCCAAGTGTCCACCTCGTACTATGGCTACACCTTC.

This chain connects TRBV7-2 to TRBJ1-2, with D possibly being TRBD1 (6 bases). CDR1 is SGHTA, CDR2 FQGNSA, per germline. The CDR3 has 15 amino acids. Deletions cut 1 base from V and 6 bases from J, with 15 bases between. The CDR3 region has the DNA TGTGCCAGCAGCTTAGACGGGACGCAGGGGAATGGCTACACCTTC. As protein: CASSLDGTQGNGYTF.

In its sample, this clonotype was seen many times. This chain joins TRBV5-6 and TRBJ2-1; a possible D gene is TRBD2 (6 bases). Trimming pared 3 bases from V and 4 bases from J, leaving 17 bases between. This CDR3 has 16 amino acids. CDR1 is SGHDT, CDR2 YYEEEE, per germline. For the CDR3, the DNA is TGTGCCAGCAGCTCCAATACGGGACTCCTTTACAATGAGCAGTTCTTC. This sequence encodes CASSSNTGLLYNEQFF.

The rearrangement links TRBV27 to TRBJ2-1; D gene uncertain. The V end lost 5 bases, the J end lost 8 bases, and 13 bases lay between the germline ends. CDR3 size: 13 residues. Germline V gene sequence: CDR1 MNHEY, CDR2 SMNVEV (reference sequence). CDR3 loop: CASSTNPDHEQFF. CDR3 in DNA: TGTGCCAGCAGTACAAACCCGGACCATGAGCAGTTCTTC.

This clonotype was seen at least ten times. This chain connects TRBV20-1 to TRBJ2-5, with 9 bases aligning to TRBD2. Losses at the gene ends were 5 bases for V and 4 bases for J; bases not matched to a gene: 8. Per the germline V gene, CDR1 is DFQATT and CDR2 is SNEGSKA (reference sequence). The CDR3 covers 14 residues. The CDR3 coding sequence is TGCAGTGCTCCCAGCGCTAGCGGGATAGAGACCCAGTACTTC. Protein: CSAPSASGIETQYF.

This clonotype was counted ten times or more. The chain has TRBV7-2 and TRBJ1-3, with a tentative D call TRBD1 (5 bases). The germline V gene has CDR1 SGHTA and CDR2 FQGNSA. The V and J ends lost 2 bases and 4 bases respectively, with 12 bases between them. The CDR3 is 15 amino acids. The CDR3 coding sequence is TGTGCCAGCAGCTTATCATCAGGGAACGGAAACACCATATATTTT. Protein: CASSLSSGNGNTIYF.